Following are 18 T cell receptor beta chains from one sample sequenced in a study of beta chain features in type 1 diabetes. Points from the study as a whole: People with Type 1 diabetes carried modestly yet significantly shorter TCRB CDR3s in all four CD4+ subsets.

The study reverse transcribed the entire isolated RNA, so it sequenced expressed TCRB transcripts. Data came from immunoSEQ multiplex PCR; TCRdb stores just in-frame clones and leaves some out. The sample has 600,000 to 700,000 clones; 13% are singletons. No antigen has been assigned to these receptors. The specimen was naive CD4+ T cells from blood. The receptors here all came from a man aged 18 to 30 with type 1 diabetes.

This clone was seen only a few times. The rearrangement links TRBV27 to TRBJ2-1; 8 bases map to TRBD1. Germline CDR1 and CDR2: MNHEY and SMNVEV (reference sequence). The junction had 6 bases not matched to a gene; V was cut back by 5 bases and J by 3 bases. The CDR3 runs 15 residues. CDR3 DNA sequence: TGTGCCAGCAGTATGGACAGGGCAATCTACAATGAGCAGTTCTTC. Translated, it gives CASSMDRAIYNEQFF.

V and J are TRBV11-2 and TRBJ2-1; 9 bases agree with TRBD2. Germline V gives CDR1 SGHAT, CDR2 FQNNGV. The CDR3 is 16 amino acids. After removal of 4 bases from V and 5 bases from J, the junction contained 9 bases not matched to a gene. The chain's CDR3 is CASSSTIAGDHNEQFF. The CDR3, as DNA: TGTGCCAGCAGCTCAACGATAGCGGGGGATCACAATGAGCAGTTCTTC.

Written as DNA, the CDR3 is TGTGCCAGCAGCGCTGACAACTACGAGCAGTACTTC. This gives the protein CASSADNYEQYF. The rearrangement links TRBV7-2 to TRBJ2-7; D remains ambiguous. From germline, CDR1 is SGHTA and CDR2 FQGNSA. There are 12 residues in the CDR3. V lost 5 bases to trimming and J lost 3 bases, with 8 bases between them.

The chain couples TRBV19 to TRBJ2-7, with D uncertain. Trimming stripped 5 bases from V and 2 bases from J, with 16 bases between. The germline V gene encodes CDR1 LNHDA and CDR2 SQIVND (reference sequence). The length of the CDR3 is 15 residues. As DNA, the CDR3 is TGTGCCAGTAGTCCCCACGGGCAGGACGCCTACGAGCAGTACTTC. This translates into CASSPHGQDAYEQYF.

This chain connects TRBV10-3 to TRBJ2-5; D perhaps matches TRBD1 (6 bases). Trimming removed 5 bases from V and 0 bases from J, with 7 bases in between. The germline V gene has CDR1 ENHRY and CDR2 SYGVKD. The CDR3 spans 13 residues. The CDR3, as DNA: TGTGCCATCAGTCAGGGGTACCAAGAGACCCAGTACTTC. Translation gives CAISQGYQETQYF.

In the case of this clone: At the DNA level, this CDR3 is encoded by other sequences in the same sample as well. The chain recombines TRBV30 with TRBJ2-3; tentatively, D is TRBD1 (5 bases). Germline V lookup: CDR1 GTSNPN, CDR2 SVGIG (reference sequence). The ends were cut back, 0 bases at V and 0 bases at J, with 7 bases in the middle. The CDR3 has 14 residues. The DNA of the CDR3 is TGTGCCTGGAGTGTAGGGGTGAGCACAGATACGCAGTATTTT. Translating gives CAWSVGVSTDTQYF.

This clone has only a few counts. The CDR3 spells CASTKGPATNEKLFF. DNA for the CDR3: TGTGCCAGCACCAAAGGACCAGCAACTAATGAAAAACTGTTTTTT. This sequence joins TRBV2 and TRBJ1-4, with D unclear. The germline V gene has CDR1 SNHLY and CDR2 FYNNEI. The V end lost 7 bases, the J end lost 0 bases, and 12 bases lay between the germline ends. The CDR3 loop spans 15 amino acids.

The J gene is TRBJ2-1, the V gene TRBV6-6; D is perhaps TRBD1 or TRBD2 (5 bases each). The germline gives CDR1 MNHNY, CDR2 SVGAGI (reference sequence). V dropped 6 bases and J dropped 6 bases, with 12 bases sitting between them. The CDR3 covers 13 residues. CDR3 residues: CASSPGPPNEQFF. Written as DNA, the CDR3 is TGTGCCAGCAGCCCGGGACCTCCCAATGAGCAGTTCTTC.

J is TRBJ1-4 and V is TRBV15, with a weak D call TRBD1 (6 bases). The germline V gene has CDR1 LNHNV and CDR2 YYDKDF (reference sequence). The CDR3 length is 14 residues. Trimming pared 6 bases from V and 11 bases from J, leaving 19 bases between. CDR3 bases: TGTGCCACCAGGGAAAGGACGCAGGGGCAGAAACTGTTTTTT. Encoded protein: CATRERTQGQKLFF.

This chain links TRBV7-6 with TRBJ2-7; D gene unclear. The CDR3 has 15 amino acids. Deletions cut 5 bases from V and 0 bases from J, with 14 bases between. Germline V gene lookup returns CDR1 SGHVS and CDR2 FNYEAQ. In DNA form, the CDR3 reads TGTGCCAGCAGCCCCCGGTTGGATGGCTCCTACGAGCAGTACTTC. It specifies CASSPRLDGSYEQYF.

The V call is TRBV30, the J call TRBJ1-2, with TRBD1 identical over 7 bases. CDR3 size: 14 residues. Germline V CDR1 and CDR2: GTSNPN, SVGIG (reference sequence). With V trimmed by 0 bases and J by 4 bases, 5 bases remained unmatched. As DNA, the CDR3 is TGTGCCTGGAGTGTAGGGGACAGAGTCTATGGCTACACCTTC. It specifies CAWSVGDRVYGYTF. Combining the CDR3 with reference TRBV30 and TRBJ1-2 gives the whole variable domain SQTIHQWPATLVQPVGSPLSLECTVEGTSNPNLYWYRQAAGRGLQLLFYSVGIGQISSEVPQNLSASRPQDRQFILSSKKLLLSDSGFYLCAWSVGDRVYGYTFGSGTRLTVV.

This clone was observed a few times. V gene TRBV6-5 combines with J gene TRBJ1-6, with D uncertain. The CDR3 consists of 15 residues. Per germline, CDR1 MNHEY and CDR2 SVGAGI. Trimming took off 5 bases at V and 10 bases at J, with 18 bases between the two ends. The CDR3 bases are TGTGCCAGCAGTACCCAAGCCTCCCCGGGATCACCCCTCCACTTT. Protein: CASSTQASPGSPLHF.

V and J are TRBV14 and TRBJ1-5; D call uncertain. The length of the CDR3 is 13 residues. Trimming took 1 base from V and 6 from J, leaving 7 bases between them. Germline loops: CDR1 SGHDN, CDR2 FVKESK. CDR3 loop: CASSQAAGQPQHF. In DNA, the CDR3 is TGTGCCAGCAGCCAAGCCGCGGGTCAGCCCCAGCATTTT.

This clone was detected a few times. The chain couples TRBV4-1 to TRBJ2-3; TRBD2 matches 11 bases. Unmatched junction bases numbered 16, after V lost 0 bases and J lost 5 bases. Germline CDR1 is MGHRA and CDR2 is YSYEKL. This CDR3 comprises 20 residues. The CDR3 spells CASSQDAPAGTSGEGDTQYF. The CDR3 DNA reads TGCGCCAGCAGCCAAGATGCCCCAGCGGGGACTAGCGGAGAAGGAGATACGCAGTATTTT.

The chain has TRBV9 and TRBJ1-6; the D is unclear. Trimming removed 0 bases at V and 7 bases at J, with 17 bases between. Germline CDR1 is SGDLS and CDR2 is YYNGEE. The CDR3 length is 17 residues. Written as DNA, the CDR3 is TGTGCCAGCAGCGTAGCTATTAGGGCCGGTGGGAATTCACCCCTCCACTTT. Residues: CASSVAIRAGGNSPLHF.

In its sample, this clone was seen a few times. V is TRBV25-1 and J is TRBJ1-5; TRBD1 aligns across 8 bases. The germline V gene encodes CDR1 MGHDK and CDR2 SYGVNS. Losses at the gene ends were 3 bases for V and 7 bases for J; bases not matched to a gene: 5. This CDR3 contains 14 residues. CDR3: CASSDGQGWQPQHF. In DNA, the CDR3 is TGTGCCAGCAGTGATGGACAGGGTTGGCAGCCCCAGCATTTT.

In this sample, this clone turned up a few times. The rearrangement uses TRBV7-2 and TRBJ2-1; TRBD1 aligns across 7 bases. Germline V gene sequence: CDR1 SGHTA, CDR2 FQGNSA. The CDR3 totals 15 residues. After removal of 3 bases from V and 3 bases from J, the junction contained 5 bases not matched to a gene. This CDR3 reads CASSLHRGDYNEQFF. In nucleotides, the CDR3 is TGTGCCAGCAGCTTGCACAGGGGAGACTACAATGAGCAGTTCTTC.

The chain recombines TRBV30 with TRBJ2-7; TRBD1 matches 7 bases. Germline V gene lookup returns CDR1 GTSNPN and CDR2 SVGIG (reference sequence). This CDR3 is 13 amino acids long. CDR3 residues: CALHRGVSYEQYF. The CDR3 DNA is TGTGCGCTTCACAGGGGTGTCTCCTACGAGCAGTACTTC.